The clone carrying this T cell receptor (beta chain) was counted only a few times. The antigen is unknown. J lost 0 bases, V lost 4 bases, and 11 bases had no gene match. CDR1 and CDR2 (germline): SNHLY, FYNNEI. The CDR3 totals 17 residues. The data derive from a study of identical twins. One entry per CDR3 protein results from TCRdb running MiXCR on the 5' RACE reads. The sample carries hundreds of thousands of distinct CDR3 sequences, roughly 8% recorded once. Study-wide results and limits: Out-of-frame beta chain sequences displayed weaker excess sharing between twins.

In addition, the sample was reused for a study of yellow fever vaccine responses in identical twins.

J is TRBJ1-2 and V is TRBV2, with TRBD1 matching over 7 bases. Sample: PBMCs. This clonotype was obtained from a woman under 30 in good health. The CDR3 nucleotides are TGTGCCAGCAGTGGGCCCCCTAACAGGGGAACTAACTATGGCTACACCTTC. Protein sequence: CASSGPPNRGTNYGYTF.